These 30 T cell receptor beta chains came from one sample sequenced in a study of T cells after yellow fever vaccination. TCRdb re-called the 5' RACE reads through MiXCR, storing one row per CDR3 protein. The sample holds a few hundred thousand distinct CDR3 sequences, approximately 16% seen once. Here the sequenced sample was PBMCs, taken 4 to 6 days after the first yellow fever vaccination. These receptors were obtained from a man between 18 and 29 years old who received the YFV17D yellow fever vaccine.

V gene TRBV11-2 combines with J gene TRBJ2-3; 11 bases agree with TRBD2. With V trimmed by 4 bases and J by 6 bases, 15 bases remained unmatched. Germline V lookup: CDR1 SGHAT, CDR2 FQNNGV. The CDR3 runs 18 residues. The CDR3 DNA sequence: TGTGCCAGCAGCTCTACAAAACTGTATCTAGCGGGGGGCGATACGCAGTATTTT. Translated: CASSSTKLYLAGGDTQYF.

This chain joins TRBV6-1 and TRBJ2-2, with D possibly matching TRBD1 (6 bases). V gave up 6 bases and J gave up 6 bases, with 11 bases separating them. The CDR3 spans 13 residues. CDR1 MNHNS and CDR2 SASEGT come from the germline V gene. CDR3 bases: TGTGCCAGCAGACCTTACAGGGCCGGGGAGCTGTTTTTT. Translation: CASRPYRAGELFF.

This clonotype was counted at least ten times. The chain combines TRBV12-3 or TRBV12-4 with TRBJ1-2; D is perhaps TRBD1 (6 bases). The CDR3 contains 14 residues. V was pared by 7 bases and J by 5 bases, with 17 bases between. The CDR3 loop reads CASTAWGGAYGYTF. CDR3 nucleotides: TGTGCCAGCACTGCATGGGGGGGGGCTTATGGCTACACCTTC.

This clonotype was seen repeatedly, ten times or more. The CDR3 reads CSASIGATDTQYF. CDR3 sequence (DNA): TGCAGTGCTAGCATCGGGGCCACAGATACGCAGTATTTT. The chain recombines TRBV20-1 with TRBJ2-3, with D possibly called TRBD1 or TRBD2 (5 bases each). Looked up from germline, CDR1 is DFQATT and CDR2 is SNEGSKA (reference sequence). Trimming took off 3 bases at V and 2 bases at J, with 9 bases between the two ends. CDR3 length equals 13 residues.

The chain couples TRBV28 to TRBJ2-5; D unresolved. Trimming shortened V by 5 bases and J by 6 bases, and 25 bases separated the two germline ends. The CDR3 loop spans 17 amino acids. Germline-derived CDR1 and CDR2 are MDHEN and SYDVKM. Written as DNA, the CDR3 is TGTGCCAGCAGTCCCTTGGCCCATTGGAATTTGAGGAAGACCCAGTACTTC. Protein sequence: CASSPLAHWNLRKTQYF.

This clonotype was found a few times. This chain links TRBV27 with TRBJ2-7, with TRBD1 matching 7 bases. The germline CDR1 and CDR2 sequences are MNHEY and SMNVEV (reference sequence). The V and J ends lost 3 bases and 2 bases, in that order; junction bases with no gene match: 7. This CDR3 is built from 15 residues. The CDR3, as DNA: TGTGCCAGCAGTTTGGGACAGTCATATACCTACGAGCAGTACTTC. It translates to CASSLGQSYTYEQYF.

V gene TRBV29-1 combines with J gene TRBJ1-2, with D possibly matching TRBD1 (6 bases). Trimming pared 4 bases from V and 1 base from J, leaving 10 bases between. The CDR3 runs 13 residues. In germline, CDR1 is SQVTM, CDR2 ANQGSEA. In DNA, the CDR3 is TGCAGCGTTGTTGGGGGCAGTAACTATGGCTACACCTTC. Translated, it gives CSVVGGSNYGYTF.

The chain has TRBV6-5 and TRBJ2-5, with D hard to call. The germline V gene has CDR1 MNHEY and CDR2 SVGAGI. V was cut by 5 bases and J by 2 bases, with 12 bases left in between. This CDR3 has 14 residues. The CDR3 sequence: CASSPGLLQETQYF. As DNA, the CDR3 is TGTGCCAGCAGTCCGGGCCTGTTACAAGAGACCCAGTACTTC.

This clonotype was observed a few times. The J gene is TRBJ1-3, the V gene TRBV6-2 or TRBV6-3; perhaps TRBD1 as D (6 bases). Trimming left V 2 bases short and J 4 bases short, with 27 bases between. The CDR3 spans 20 residues. Germline CDR1 reads MNHEY; CDR2 reads SVGEGT. The CDR3 nucleotides are TGTGCCAGCAGTTACCGCCCCACAGGGAGGTTCAAACGTTCCGGAAACACCATATATTTT. Translating it yields CASSYRPTGRFKRSGNTIYF.

This clonotype was counted many times. This chain connects TRBV12-3 or TRBV12-4 to TRBJ1-5; D ambiguous. The CDR3 sequence is 14 residues long. The V end lost 6 bases, the J end lost 0 bases, and 9 bases lay between the germline ends. Written as DNA, the CDR3 is TGTGCCAGCAGCCCCCTAGGTAGCAATCAGCCCCAGCATTTT. Translation: CASSPLGSNQPQHF.

The chain links TRBV7-2 to TRBJ1-1; a possible D gene is TRBD1 (5 bases). The V end lost 3 bases, the J end lost 7 bases, and 18 bases lay between the germline ends. Germline V gene data show CDR1 as SGHTA and CDR2 as FQGNSA. The CDR3 runs 15 residues. CDR3 residues: CASSLGRPASNEAFF. In DNA, the CDR3 is TGTGCCAGCAGCTTGGGGCGGCCTGCATCCAATGAAGCTTTCTTT.

This clonotype turned up a few times. The chain combines TRBV3-1 with TRBJ2-1, with 8 bases lining up with TRBD1. Germline lookup yields CDR1 LGHDT and CDR2 YNNKEL (reference sequence). The CDR3 sequence is 14 residues long. V was clipped by 5 bases and J by 8 bases; unmatched bases: 8. The CDR3 reads CASSRGDRGDEQFF. The CDR3, as DNA: TGTGCCAGCAGCAGGGGTGACAGGGGCGATGAGCAGTTCTTC.

The chain has TRBV7-2 and TRBJ1-5; D possibly corresponds to TRBD1 (5 bases). V lost 6 bases, J lost 0 bases, and 15 bases lay in between. The length of the CDR3 is 16 residues. Germline CDR1 is SGHTA and CDR2 is FQGNSA. The CDR3 region is CASRHWGTDSNQPQHF. The CDR3 coding sequence is TGTGCCAGCAGACATTGGGGGACGGATAGCAATCAGCCCCAGCATTTT.

The table lists this clonotype with a few counts. V usage is TRBV10-3 and J usage is TRBJ2-7; no definite D call. There are 15 residues in the CDR3. Germline V gives CDR1 ENHRY, CDR2 SYGVKD. V dropped 0 bases and J dropped 0 bases, with 9 bases sitting between them. This CDR3 reads CAISESVSSSYEQYV. The CDR3 DNA is TGTGCCATCAGTGAGTCGGTAAGCAGCTCCTACGAGCAGTACGTC.

This clonotype was observed at least ten times. This chain links TRBV12-3 or TRBV12-4 with TRBJ1-2; no definite D call. The CDR3 has 14 amino acids. V was clipped by 4 bases and J by 4 bases, with 13 bases between them. CDR3 sequence: CASSSIGLGYGYTF. The CDR3 coding sequence is TGTGCCAGCAGTTCTATAGGGTTGGGCTATGGCTACACCTTC.

This clonotype turned up a few times. The chain combines TRBV6-2 or TRBV6-3 with TRBJ1-5, with D unresolved. V lost 1 base to trimming and J lost 4 bases, with 5 bases between them. The CDR3 runs 13 residues. The germline V gene has CDR1 MNHEY and CDR2 SVGEGT. CDR3: CASSYYPNQPQHF. The DNA for the CDR3 is TGTGCCAGCAGTTACTACCCGAATCAGCCCCAGCATTTT.

The chain employs TRBV11-2 and TRBJ2-1, with 9 bases fitting TRBD1. The CDR3 spans 15 residues. The trim removed 4 bases at V and 8 bases at J, leaving 9 bases unmatched. The germline V gene has CDR1 SGHAT and CDR2 FQNNGV. CDR3 coding DNA: TGTGCCAGCAGCTACGCGGGACAGGGATGGGATGAGCAGTTCTTC. It is translated as CASSYAGQGWDEQFF.

This chain connects TRBV7-8 to TRBJ2-7; D remains ambiguous. This CDR3 is built from 15 residues. The ends were cut back, 0 bases at V and 2 bases at J, with 11 bases in the middle. Germline CDR1 is SGHVS and CDR2 is FQNEAQ. The CDR3 nucleotides are TGTGCCAGCAGCTTAGCCGCCCGCCGACCCTACGAGCAGTACGTC. It is translated as CASSLAARRPYEQYV.

This clonotype came up many times. The rearrangement uses TRBV5-1 and TRBJ1-2; TRBD1 is a possible D gene (5 bases). Germline V gene data show CDR1 as SGHRS and CDR2 as YFSETQ. The CDR3 covers 16 residues. V was cut by 1 base and J by 0 bases, with 13 bases left in between. The CDR3 DNA is TGCGCCAGCAGCTTGACGGGCGGGGGAGCTAACTATGGCTACACCTTC. Amino acid sequence: CASSLTGGGANYGYTF. The full variable domain, rest sourced from reference TRBV5-1 and TRBJ1-2, is KAGVTQTPRYLIKTRGQQVTLSCSPISGHRSVSWYQQTPGQGLQFLFEYFSETQRNKGNFPGRFSGRQFSNSRSEMNVSTLELGDSALYLCASSLTGGGANYGYTFGSGTRLTVV.

Regarding this clonotype: A read error may be the cause here, since a much bigger clone is one base away. The chain has TRBV3-1 and TRBJ2-7, with D perhaps TRBD2 (6 bases). The germline CDR1 and CDR2 sequences are LGHDT and YNNKEL (reference sequence). The CDR3 length is 17 residues. CDR3 bases: TGTGCCTGCAGTTTTGGGGGGTCTGGATCGTCGACCTACGAGCAGTACTTC. This gives the protein CACSFGGSGSSTYEQYF.

The J gene is TRBJ2-5, the V gene TRBV18; D not resolved. The CDR3 totals 14 residues. V lost 1 base, J lost 2 bases, and 8 bases lay in between. Germline lookup yields CDR1 KGHSH and CDR2 LQKENI. The CDR3 DNA reads as TGTGCCAGCTCACCACAGGACCGGCAAGAGACCCAGTACTTC. It translates to CASSPQDRQETQYF.

The sample holds a few counts of this clonotype. The chain employs TRBV4-3 and TRBJ2-5; D is ambiguous. CDR3 length: 12 amino acids. Germline V lookup: CDR1 LGHNA, CDR2 YSLEER. Trimming removed 4 bases at V and 7 bases at J, with 10 bases between. The CDR3: CASSLGPGTQYF. DNA for the CDR3: TGCGCCAGCAGCCTTGGGCCGGGGACCCAGTACTTC.

The CDR3 region is CASSPRLSAGQETQYF. CDR3 bases: TGTGCCAGCAGTCCTCGATTATCGGCGGGGCAAGAGACCCAGTACTTC. This chain links TRBV28 with TRBJ2-5, with D perhaps TRBD2 (6 bases). The CDR3 extends over 16 amino acids. CDR1 and CDR2 from the germline V gene are MDHEN and SYDVKM. Trimming shortened V by 5 bases and J by 2 bases, and 18 bases separated the two germline ends.

The chain recombines TRBV6-2 or TRBV6-3 with TRBJ1-1; D is uncertain. The CDR3 sequence is 13 residues long. Germline-derived CDR1 and CDR2 are MNHEY and SVGEGT. Trimming stripped 2 bases from V and 4 bases from J, with 8 bases between. This chain's CDR3 is CASSYGRVTEAFF. CDR3 DNA: TGTGCCAGCAGTTACGGAAGAGTCACTGAAGCTTTCTTT.

This clonotype showed up just a few times. This chain joins TRBV4-3 and TRBJ2-7; D may be TRBD1 or TRBD2 (5 bases each). The CDR3 extends over 15 amino acids. Per the germline V gene, CDR1 is LGHNA and CDR2 is YSLEER. Trimming stripped 4 bases from V and 4 bases from J, with 17 bases between. For the CDR3, the DNA is TGCGCCAGCAGCCTTGGACCGGGACGCATGTACGAGCAGTACTTC. It specifies CASSLGPGRMYEQYF.

This rearrangement joins TRBV4-1 to TRBJ1-6; no reliable D call. CDR1 and CDR2 from the germline V gene are MGHRA and YSYEKL. Trimming left V 3 bases short and J 5 bases short, with 11 bases between. The CDR3 sequence is 15 residues long. CDR3 residues: CASSQQQMNNSPLHF. Written as DNA, the CDR3 is TGCGCCAGCAGCCAGCAACAGATGAATAATTCACCCCTCCACTTT.

The sample holds a few counts of this clonotype. V usage is TRBV20-1 and J usage is TRBJ2-3, with 9 bases that match TRBD2. Germline V CDR1 and CDR2: DFQATT, SNEGSKA (reference sequence). CDR3 length equals 15 residues. Trimming at V came to 3 bases and at J to 3 bases, leaving 7 bases not matched to a gene. The CDR3 sequence: CSASNSGGGTDTQYF. CDR3 coding DNA: TGCAGTGCTAGCAATAGCGGGGGCGGGACAGATACGCAGTATTTT.

The chain employs TRBV20-1 and TRBJ1-1; D gene unclear. The CDR3 covers 14 residues. V shed 3 bases and J shed 7 bases, with 18 bases lying between them. The germline V gene has CDR1 DFQATT and CDR2 SNEGSKA (reference sequence). The CDR3: CSARAPTTRGEAFF. CDR3 DNA sequence: TGCAGTGCTAGGGCTCCTACCACACGGGGTGAAGCTTTCTTT.

This clonotype occurred a few times. V usage is TRBV15 and J usage is TRBJ2-1; TRBD1 might be the D (6 bases). Germline V CDR1 and CDR2: LNHNV, YYDKDF (reference sequence). Trimming shortened V by 0 bases and J by 9 bases, and 12 bases separated the two germline ends. The CDR3 contains 14 residues. The CDR3: CATSRDPGAIEQFF. The CDR3 coding sequence is TGTGCCACCAGCAGAGATCCAGGGGCTATTGAGCAGTTCTTC.

The chain has TRBV11-2 and TRBJ2-2; no clear D. This CDR3 contains 16 residues. The germline V gene has CDR1 SGHAT and CDR2 FQNNGV. The germline V and J ends were trimmed by 0 bases and 0 bases, with 8 bases remaining between them. The CDR3 nucleotides read TGTGCCAGCAGCTTAGACAGCTACTCGAACACCGGGGAGCTGTTTTTT. It translates to CASSLDSYSNTGELFF. Filled out from reference TRBV11-2 and TRBJ2-2, the complete variable domain reads EAGVAQSPRYKIIEKRQSVAFWCNPISGHATLYWYQQILGQGPKLLIQFQNNGVVDDSQLPKDRFSAERLKGVDSTLKIQPAKLEDSAVYLCASSLDSYSNTGELFFGEGSRLTVL.